This T cell receptor (beta chain) was retrieved from a study of metastatic and nonmetastatic thyroid tumors. TCRdb reanalyzed the PCR reads via MiXCR. The repertoire holds around 20,000 clones, with around 15% as singletons. The germline CDR1 and CDR2 sequences are MNHEY and SVGAGI. The CDR3 extends over 13 amino acids. The V end was cut by 3 bases, the J end by 7 bases, with 12 bases between. Thyroid surgery was preceded by no treatment in any patient. The specimen sequenced was blood. This receptor was obtained from a female donor with papillary thyroid cancer or a benign thyroid nodule (not recorded which). Some clones in this sample may be carry-over from other donors' samples. The V gene is TRBV6-5, the J gene TRBJ1-2; D gene uncertain. CDR3 residues: CASSYDPRFGYTF. CDR3 in DNA: TGTGCCAGCAGTTATGACCCTCGGTTTGGCTACACCTTC.